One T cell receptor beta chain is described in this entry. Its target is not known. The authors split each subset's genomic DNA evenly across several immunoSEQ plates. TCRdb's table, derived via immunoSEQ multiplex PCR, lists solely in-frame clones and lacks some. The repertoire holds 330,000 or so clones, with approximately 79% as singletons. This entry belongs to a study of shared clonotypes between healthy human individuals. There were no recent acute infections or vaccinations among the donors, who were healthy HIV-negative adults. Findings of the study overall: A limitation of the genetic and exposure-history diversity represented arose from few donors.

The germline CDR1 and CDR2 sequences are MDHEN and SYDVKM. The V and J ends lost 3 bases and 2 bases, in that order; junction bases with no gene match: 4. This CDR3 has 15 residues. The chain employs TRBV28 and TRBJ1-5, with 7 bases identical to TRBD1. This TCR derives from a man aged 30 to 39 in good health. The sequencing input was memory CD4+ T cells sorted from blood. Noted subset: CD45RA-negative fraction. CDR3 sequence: CASSLTGQGNQPQHF. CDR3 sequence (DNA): TGTGCCAGCAGTTTGACAGGGCAGGGCAATCAGCCCCAGCATTTT. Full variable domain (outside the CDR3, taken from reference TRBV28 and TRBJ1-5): DVKVTQSSRYLVKRTGEKVFLECVQDMDHENMFWYRQDPGLGLRLIYFSYDVKMKEKGDIPEGYSVSREKKERFSLILESASTNQTSMYLCASSLTGQGNQPQHFGDGTRLSIL.